Reported below is one TCR beta chain. Its specificity is not known. Profiled with immunoSEQ multiplex PCR; TCRdb holds only in-frame clones, not every one. The sample has 52,000 or so clones; approximately 93% are singletons. The data derive from a study of OX40 agonist ivuxolimab in advanced cancers. Study-wide results and limits: Blood T cells, both CD4+ and CD8+, expanded clonally by week 6 at 0.1 to 3.0 mg/kg. CD4+ T cells averaged fewer expanded clones than CD8+ T cells.

Baseline was the first blood sampling point, followed by cycle 4 day 1 and cycle 7 day 1. The sequence was collected from an adult with an advanced solid tumor such as melanoma, head and neck, liver or kidney cancer. Sequencing was performed on CD4+ or CD8+ T cells sorted from blood, taken in a trial of the OX40 agonist ivuxolimab.

The CDR3 coding sequence is TGTGCCAGCAGCCAAGGAGTGGGCTTGAACACTGAAGCTTTCTTT. Protein sequence: CASSQGVGLNTEAFF. V usage is TRBV14 and J usage is TRBJ1-1; no clear D gene. Per germline, CDR1 SGHDN and CDR2 FVKESK. This CDR3 comprises 15 residues. V was trimmed by 1 base and J by 0 bases, leaving 9 bases between them.